The next 20 T cell receptor beta chains were all read from a single sample in a study of CD4+ T cells in melanoma. Method: immunoSEQ multiplex PCR; TCRdb's copy keeps in-frame clones and lacks some. Of about 15,000 clones listed, approximately 88% are singletons. What was sequenced was cells from a culture (not recorded whether cultured in vitro). These receptors came from a human donor with melanoma.

V and J are TRBV4-2 and TRBJ1-5; D remains ambiguous. The V and J ends lost 0 bases and 4 bases respectively, with 16 bases between them. The germline V gene encodes CDR1 LGHNA and CDR2 YNFKEQ. The CDR3 consists of 17 residues. This CDR3 reads CASSQDWSGTINQPQHF. The CDR3 region has the DNA TGTGCCAGCAGCCAAGATTGGTCAGGAACTATTAATCAGCCCCAGCATTTT.

A single count supports this clone. The chain uses TRBV5-1 and TRBJ2-2; 7 bases fit TRBD1. Germline CDR1 is SGHRS and CDR2 is YFSETQ. This CDR3 has 15 amino acids. J gave up 2 bases and V 4 bases, and 5 bases lay outside the gene matches. The CDR3 region has the DNA TGCGCCAGCAGCCCGGGACAGACAAACACCGGGGAGCTGTTTTTT. This codes for CASSPGQTNTGELFF.

The CDR3 region is CASRDRGRGTGELFF. CDR3 coding DNA: TGTGCCAGCCGGGACAGGGGGCGGGGGACCGGGGAGCTGTTTTTT. The chain recombines TRBV27 with TRBJ2-2; 12 nucleotides agree with TRBD1. This CDR3 is built from 15 residues. V shed 8 bases and J 5 bases; nucleotides not matched to a gene: 6. The germline gives CDR1 MNHEY, CDR2 SMNVEV (reference sequence).

This clone was seen a handful of times. A junction boundary mismatches the germline segment, possibly from a read error. V gene TRBV2 combines with J gene TRBJ1-1, with D unclear. CDR3 length equals 11 residues. The germline V gene encodes CDR1 SNHLY and CDR2 FYNNEI. CDR3 protein: CASTEWVVKTF. CDR3 coding DNA: TGTGCCAGCACCGAATGGGTCGTCAAAACTTTT.

The chain recombines TRBV7-3 with TRBJ2-2; 8 bases match TRBD2. The V gene's germline CDR1 is SGHTA and CDR2 FQGTGA. V trimming: 8 bases; J trimming: 5 bases; junction bases outside the gene matches: 7. The CDR3 consists of 14 residues. CDR3 loop: CASSSGGGTGELFF. The DNA of the CDR3 is TGTGCCAGCTCCTCCGGGGGGGGGACCGGGGAGCTGTTTTTT.

The chain carries TRBV30 and TRBJ2-6; D is possibly TRBD1 (6 bases). Germline CDR1 GTSNPN, CDR2 SVGIG (reference sequence). The V and J ends lost 6 bases and 0 bases respectively, with 9 bases between them. The CDR3 length is 14 residues. CDR3 sequence reads: CACPGASGANVLTF. The CDR3 nucleotides are TGTGCCTGCCCAGGGGCCTCTGGGGCCAACGTCCTGACTTTC.

The chain uses TRBV6-6 and TRBJ1-1, with 9 positions matching TRBD1. With V trimmed by 6 bases and J by 3 bases, 8 bases remained unmatched. This CDR3 has 15 amino acids. Germline loops: CDR1 MNHNY, CDR2 SVGAGI (reference sequence). CDR3 loop: CASSRTTGGDTEAFF. The CDR3 nucleotides are TGTGCCAGCAGCCGGACGACAGGGGGTGACACTGAAGCTTTCTTT.

This clone was counted only a few times. The chain recombines TRBV2 with TRBJ2-5; 9 bases are shared with TRBD1. Germline V gene lookup returns CDR1 SNHLY and CDR2 FYNNEI. There are 12 residues in the CDR3. The trim removed 8 bases at V and 13 bases at J, leaving 11 bases unmatched. CDR3 sequence reads: CASLGTGSTLYF. As DNA, the CDR3 is TGTGCCAGCTTAGGGACAGGGTCAACTCTGTACTTC.

The rearrangement uses TRBV19 and TRBJ1-4; tentatively, D is TRBD1 (5 bases). This CDR3 has 13 amino acids. Trimming removed 4 bases at V and 6 bases at J, with 9 bases between. Looked up from germline, CDR1 is LNHDA and CDR2 is SQIVND (reference sequence). The CDR3 is CASSRAGYEKLFF. Here the CDR3 DNA reads TGTGCCAGTAGTAGGGCAGGGTATGAAAAACTGTTTTTT. Full variable domain (outside the CDR3, taken from reference TRBV19 and TRBJ1-4): DGGITQSPKYLFRKEGQNVTLSCEQNLNHDAMYWYRQDPGQGLRLIYYSQIVNDFQKGDIAEGYSVSREKKESFPLTVTSAQKNPTAFYLCASSRAGYEKLFFGSGTQLSVL.

V is TRBV2 and J is TRBJ2-1; weak D call: TRBD1 (5 bases). The CDR3 runs to 13 residues. Trimming shortened V by 6 bases and J by 8 bases, and 14 bases separated the two germline ends. Germline CDR1 SNHLY, CDR2 FYNNEI. The CDR3 protein is CASRGAVVDEQFF. CDR3 DNA: TGTGCCAGCAGAGGGGCCGTCGTCGATGAGCAGTTCTTC.

This clone occurred once. The chain has TRBV5-1 and TRBJ1-4, with D uncertain. Germline CDR1 is SGHRS and CDR2 is YFSETQ. The CDR3 is 15 residues long. V was trimmed by 5 bases and J by 0 bases, leaving 11 bases between them. CDR3 sequence reads: CASRRALSTNEKLFF. The DNA of the CDR3 is TGCGCCAGCAGACGGGCTCTCTCAACTAATGAAAAACTGTTTTTT.

The chain carries TRBV6-6 and TRBJ1-4; 7 positions agree with TRBD1. CDR1 is MNHNY and CDR2 is SVGAGI in the germline V gene (reference sequence). This CDR3 contains 14 residues. V lost 5 bases to trimming and J lost 10 bases; unmatched junction nucleotides: 10. The DNA of the CDR3 is TGTGCCAGCAGTCCGACAGGGTCGAGTAGAAAACTGTTTTTT. Residues: CASSPTGSSRKLFF.

The chain joins TRBV7-2 to TRBJ2-3; possibly TRBD1 for D (5 bases). Germline V CDR1 and CDR2: SGHTA, FQGNSA. This CDR3 is built from 16 residues. V was pared by 3 bases and J by 0 bases, with 13 bases between. The CDR3 DNA sequence: TGTGCCAGCAGCTTGTGGGGCGCCCTGAGCACAGATACGCAGTATTTT. Protein sequence: CASSLWGALSTDTQYF. The full variable domain, in which reference TRBV7-2 and TRBJ2-3 provide the parts outside the CDR3, is GAGVSQSPSNKVTEKGKDVELRCDPISGHTALYWYRQSLGQGLEFLIYFQGNSAPDKSGLPSDRFSAERTGGSVSTLTIQRTQQEDSAVYLCASSLWGALSTDTQYFGPGTRLTVL.

The chain combines TRBV30 with TRBJ2-2, with D maybe TRBD2 (5 bases). The CDR3 has 14 amino acids. Germline CDR1 GTSNPN, CDR2 SVGIG (reference sequence). Trimming cost V 6 bases and J 3 bases, with 14 bases left between them. The DNA for the CDR3 is TGTGCCTGCCTAACCCGGGGATACACCGGGGAGCTGTTTTTT. Its translation: CACLTRGYTGELFF.

This chain connects TRBV5-4 to TRBJ2-5, with TRBD2 matching over 8 bases. Per germline, CDR1 SGHNT and CDR2 YYREEE (reference sequence). V gave up 4 bases and J gave up 1 base; unmatched junction bases: 3. CDR3 size: 14 residues. The CDR3 is CASSPGGGQETQYF. The CDR3 DNA reads as TGTGCCAGCAGCCCGGGGGGGGGCCAAGAGACCCAGTACTTC.

As DNA, the CDR3 is TGCGCCAGCAGCTTGGACCGGGACACCTACGAGCAGTACTTC. This gives the protein CASSLDRDTYEQYF. The chain employs TRBV5-1 and TRBJ2-7; maybe TRBD1 (6 bases). Trimming stripped 0 bases from V and 2 bases from J, with 9 bases between. Germline loops: CDR1 SGHRS, CDR2 YFSETQ. This CDR3 is built from 14 residues.

The V call is TRBV6-5, the J call TRBJ1-4; the D gene is possibly TRBD1 (5 bases). Trimming took 2 bases from V and 8 from J, leaving 12 bases between them. Germline CDR1 and CDR2: MNHEY and SVGAGI. This CDR3 region has 14 residues. The CDR3: CASSYRQGLEKLFF. The CDR3 DNA reads as TGTGCCAGCAGTTACCGCCAGGGTTTAGAAAAACTGTTTTTT.

The rearrangement joins TRBV25-1 to TRBJ1-6, with a weak D call TRBD1 (6 bases). Per germline, CDR1 MGHDK and CDR2 SYGVNS. CDR3 length: 14 residues. V gave up 3 bases and J gave up 9 bases, with 12 bases separating them. CDR3 nucleotide sequence: TGTGCCAGCAGTGATGACAGGTCCGGTTCACCCCTCCACTTT. Its protein product is CASSDDRSGSPLHF.

The chain recombines TRBV9 with TRBJ2-5; 10 bases map to TRBD2. With V trimmed by 1 base and J by 4 bases, 1 base remained unmatched. Germline lookup yields CDR1 SGDLS and CDR2 YYNGEE. This CDR3 has 14 residues. CDR3 nucleotides: TGTGCCAGCAGCGTAAGACTAGCGGGAGAGACCCAGTACTTC. Its protein product is CASSVRLAGETQYF. The full variable domain, with the rest looked up from reference TRBV9 and TRBJ2-5, is DSGVTQTPKHLITATGQRVTLRCSPRSGDLSVYWYQQSLDQGLQFLIQYYNGEERAKGNILERFSAQQFPDLHSELNLSSLELGDSALYFCASSVRLAGETQYFGPGTRLLVL.

The chain uses TRBV5-1 and TRBJ1-2; unclear D gene. The V end was cut by 4 bases, the J end by 7 bases, with 11 bases between. The CDR3 length is 12 residues. Germline V gene data show CDR1 as SGHRS and CDR2 as YFSETQ. CDR3 in amino acids: CASSLDATGYTF. Written as DNA, the CDR3 is TGCGCCAGCAGCCTCGACGCTACTGGCTACACCTTC.